Listed below are T cell receptor beta chains from one sample, sequenced in a study of OX40 agonist ivuxolimab in advanced cancers. Some clones are missing from TCRdb's copy, which holds only in-frame ones; the method was immunoSEQ multiplex PCR. In the table there are tens of thousands of clones, approximately 80% of which are singletons. Sequenced material: CD4+ or CD8+ T cells sorted from blood, taken in a trial of the OX40 agonist ivuxolimab. The source of these receptors is an adult with an advanced solid tumor such as melanoma, head and neck, liver or kidney cancer. Both conserved end residues are part of each CDR3. A D gene is named only where the DNA matches it firmly. For some rows the clone size is stated as once, few or many, or as a class when expanded; others skip it.

clone_size	v_call	d_call	j_call	cdr3_nt	cdr3_aa
.	TRBV19	.	TRBJ1-4	TGTGCCAGTAAATACCGGTTTGCAACTAATGAAAAACTGTTTTTT	CASKYRFATNEKLFF
.	TRBV10-3	.	TRBJ2-3	TGTGCCATCAGTGAGTCGACGGGGAGAATCACAGATACGCAGTATTTT	CAISESTGRITDTQYF
.	TRBV5-3	.	TRBJ2-1	TGTGCCAGAAGCTTGGGAGGGGTAGAAAGTCCCCAGAACAATGAGCAGTTCTTC	CARSLGGVESPQNNEQFF
.	TRBV6-6	TRBD1	TRBJ1-6	TGTGCCAGCAGGTCTCGGAGGGGGCCTTCACCCCTCCACTTT	CASRSRRGPSPLHF
.	TRBV4-1	TRBD1	TRBJ2-1	TGCGCCAGCAGCCACCGCCGTTCCGGGACAGGGGGCGATGAGCAGTTCTTC	CASSHRRSGTGGDEQFF
.	TRBV7-2	.	TRBJ1-5	TGTGCCAGCAGCTTAAGTATTAATCAGCCCCAGCATTTT	CASSLSINQPQHF
.	TRBV28	TRBD2	TRBJ2-1	TGTGCCACCACTAGCGGGGGCCTCCCGAGCTCCTACAATGAGCAGTTCTTC	CATTSGGLPSSYNEQFF
.	TRBV14	TRBD2	TRBJ2-1	TGTGCCAGCAGCCAAAGGCAGCGGGAGGGCCTTACGGGTGAGCAGTTCTTC	CASSQRQREGLTGEQFF
.	TRBV9	.	TRBJ1-1	TGTGCCAGCAGCCCCCAGCCTTCGGCGGTGAACACTGAAGCTTTCTTT	CASSPQPSAVNTEAFF
.	TRBV5-4	.	TRBJ1-2	TGTGCCAGCAGCTTGGACAATAACTATGGCTACACCTTC	CASSLDNNYGYTF
.	TRBV5-1	.	TRBJ2-5	TGCGCCAGCAGCTTGTTGAGACAAGAGACCCAGTACTTC	CASSLLRQETQYF
.	TRBV7-8	.	TRBJ2-5	TGTGCCAGCAGCTTAGGAGTAAAAGAGACCCAGTACTTC	CASSLGVKETQYF
once	TRBV28	.	TRBJ2-7	TGTGCCAGCAGATTAGGGGGAAGCTCCTACGAGCAGTACTTC	CASRLGGSSYEQYF
.	TRBV25-1	TRBD2	TRBJ2-5	TGTGCCAGCAGGACTAGCGGGGGAGCGGCCCAGTACTTC	CASRTSGGAAQYF
once	TRBV19	.	TRBJ1-4	TGTGCCAGCGGGGGCGTTGCAACTAATGAAAAACTGTTTTTT	CASGGVATNEKLFF
.	TRBV21-1	.	TRBJ1-6	TGTGCCAGCATCGAGGCCACCGAAGCGACTGAAAAGAGGGAATCACCCCTCCACTTT	CASIEATEATEKRESPLHF
.	TRBV6-5	TRBD1	TRBJ2-5	TGTGCCAGCGGCCGGGACAGGGGCCCAGAGACCCAGTACTTC	CASGRDRGPETQYF
few	TRBV6-1	TRBD2	TRBJ2-5	TGTGCCAGCAGTGATGGTAGCGGGCGCTACTTC	CASSDGSGRYF
.	TRBV11-2	TRBD2	TRBJ2-3	TGTGCCAGCAGCTTAGTGGCGGGGGGCCGGGGGACAGATACGCAGTATTTT	CASSLVAGGRGTDTQYF
few	TRBV11-2	TRBD2	TRBJ2-7	TGTGCCAGCAGCCCCGGGAGGTTGGGCATCTACGAGCAGTACTTC	CASSPGRLGIYEQYF
.	TRBV7-6	.	TRBJ2-4	TGTGCCAGCAGCCTGAGCGTAGGACCCACTAAGGTGGCCAAAAACATTCAGTACTTC	CASSLSVGPTKVAKNIQYF
.	TRBV18	TRBD2	TRBJ2-3	TGTGCCAGCTCCCTCGGACTAGCGGGATTCGGAGATACGCAGTATTTT	CASSLGLAGFGDTQYF
.	TRBV6-5	.	TRBJ2-2	TGTGCCAGCACGAGCACGGGAAACGAGCTGTTTTTT	CASTSTGNELFF
.	TRBV6-5	TRBD1	TRBJ2-7	TGTGCCAGCAGTTCGGACAGGGGCCACTACGAGCAGTACTTC	CASSSDRGHYEQYF
.	TRBV11-2	.	TRBJ2-7	TGTGCCAGCAGCCACTCCACGGCGGGCGAGCAGTACTTC	CASSHSTAGEQYF
.	TRBV9	.	TRBJ1-5	TGTGCCAGCAGCGTAGTGGGTGAGGATCAGCCCCAGCATTTT	CASSVVGEDQPQHF
.	TRBV6-1	.	TRBJ2-2	TGTGCCAGCACAGTAGGGGGGACCGGGGAGCTGTTTTTT	CASTVGGTGELFF
once	TRBV27	.	TRBJ1-2	TGTGCCAGCAGTTTCACAGACAACTATGGCTACACCTTC	CASSFTDNYGYTF
.	TRBV28	TRBD1	TRBJ2-3	TGTGCCAGCAGTTGGGACAGGGATCGGTCAGATACGCAGTATTTT	CASSWDRDRSDTQYF
.	TRBV7-9	TRBD1	TRBJ2-3	TGTGCCAGCAGCATCCCTCGGGACAGGGGTGGGGATAGCACAGATACGCAGTATTTT	CASSIPRDRGGDSTDTQYF
once	TRBV7-9	.	TRBJ2-1	TGTGCCAGCAGCTCGGGGCTCCTCTCCTACAATGAGCAGTTCTTC	CASSSGLLSYNEQFF
.	TRBV5-1	.	TRBJ2-5	TGCGCCAGCAGGGGCGGAGAGACCCAGTACTTC	CASRGGETQYF
.	TRBV5-4	.	TRBJ1-2	TGTGCCAGCAGACCACCCCAGGGTTATGGCTACACCTTC	CASRPPQGYGYTF
once	TRBV28	TRBD1	TRBJ2-5	TGTGCCAGCAGCCTATCAGACAGGGGCCGACAGACCCAGTACTTC	CASSLSDRGRQTQYF
.	TRBV5-3	.	TRBJ1-5	TGTGCCAGAAGCTTGCCGGGGACCGCTGGCAATCAGCCCCAGCATTTT	CARSLPGTAGNQPQHF
.	TRBV2	.	TRBJ1-5	TGTGCCAGCAGTCGCAGTATTAGCAATCAGCCCCAGCATTTT	CASSRSISNQPQHF
.	TRBV11-2	.	TRBJ1-5	TGTGCCAGCAGCTTAGAGGGGGGGTCGGGCAATCAGCCCCAGCATTTT	CASSLEGGSGNQPQHF
.	TRBV28	.	TRBJ1-6	TGTGCCAGCAGTTTAGGACACGGCTGGGAGTCACCCCTCCACTTT	CASSLGHGWESPLHF
.	TRBV19	.	TRBJ1-1	TGTGCCAGTAGGTTTCCCCGAGGGACTGAAGCTTTCTTT	CASRFPRGTEAFF
.	TRBV2	.	TRBJ1-2	TGTGCCAGCAGTGGAGCATCCCCTTATGGCTACACCTTC	CASSGASPYGYTF
.	TRBV11-3	.	TRBJ2-5	TGTGCCAGCAGCCCGGGGCCCGGGCAAGAGACCCAGTACTTC	CASSPGPGQETQYF
few	TRBV27	.	TRBJ1-4	TGTGCCAGCAGTCCGAAATACCGGGACCTACGAGACGAAAAACTGTTTTTT	CASSPKYRDLRDEKLFF
.	TRBV10-1	TRBD1	TRBJ2-2	TGCGCCAGCAGTGAGTCGGGGACAGGATCCGGGGAGCTGTTTTTT	CASSESGTGSGELFF
.	TRBV5-4	.	TRBJ2-2	TGTGCCAGCAGCCGACAGTCCACCGGGGAGCTGTTTTTT	CASSRQSTGELFF
.	TRBV20-1	.	TRBJ2-5	TGCAGTGCTAGACGAAGTGAGACCCAGTACTTC	CSARRSETQYF
.	TRBV18	TRBD2	TRBJ2-1	TGTGCCAGCTCACCCTTAGCGGGTAGCTCCTACAATGAGCAGTTCTTC	CASSPLAGSSYNEQFF
.	TRBV28	.	TRBJ2-6	TGTGCCAGCAGCCTAGGAAGGGCTGGGGCCAACGTCCTGACTTTC	CASSLGRAGANVLTF
.	TRBV5-4	.	TRBJ2-1	TGTGCCAGCAGCTTGGACAGGGAAGGGGTGCAGTTCTTC	CASSLDREGVQFF
.	TRBV28	.	TRBJ1-2	TGTGCCAGCAGTTCTCTAATTAGGTTCCACTTC	CASSSLIRFHF
.	TRBV6-4	TRBD2	TRBJ2-1	TGTGCCAGCAGTGACCACCATAGCGGGGGGGCATTAAATGAGCAGTTCTTC	CASSDHHSGGALNEQFF
.	TRBV6-5	.	TRBJ1-3	TGTGCCAGCAGTTACTCGATAGGGTCTGGAAACACCATATATTTT	CASSYSIGSGNTIYF
once	TRBV5-6	TRBD2	TRBJ2-1	TGTGCCAGCAGCCCCTCCGGGAGGGAGCAGTTCTTC	CASSPSGREQFF
.	TRBV18	.	TRBJ1-3	TGTGCCAGCTCACCGCAGGTGGGAAACACCATATATTTT	CASSPQVGNTIYF
.	TRBV6-1	.	TRBJ1-5	TGTGCCAGCAGTGACGTCCCTCCTGACGAAGGGGCTCAGCCCCAGCATTTT	CASSDVPPDEGAQPQHF
.	TRBV5-8	TRBD1	TRBJ1-4	TGTGCCAGCAGCTTGGGACAGGGCCTGCTTTTT	CASSLGQGLLF